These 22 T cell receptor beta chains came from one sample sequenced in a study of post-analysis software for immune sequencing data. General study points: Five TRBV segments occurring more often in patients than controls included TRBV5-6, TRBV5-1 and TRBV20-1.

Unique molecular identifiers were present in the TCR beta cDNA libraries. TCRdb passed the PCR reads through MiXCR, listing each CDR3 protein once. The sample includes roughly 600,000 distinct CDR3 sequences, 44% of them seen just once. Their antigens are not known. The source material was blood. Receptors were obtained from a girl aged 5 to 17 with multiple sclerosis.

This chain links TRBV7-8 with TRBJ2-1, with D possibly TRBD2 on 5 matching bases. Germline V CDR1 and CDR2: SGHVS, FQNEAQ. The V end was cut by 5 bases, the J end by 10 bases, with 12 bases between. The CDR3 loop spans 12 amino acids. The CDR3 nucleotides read TGTGCCAGCAGCCGGACGGGAATAGAGCAGTTCTTC. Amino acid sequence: CASSRTGIEQFF.

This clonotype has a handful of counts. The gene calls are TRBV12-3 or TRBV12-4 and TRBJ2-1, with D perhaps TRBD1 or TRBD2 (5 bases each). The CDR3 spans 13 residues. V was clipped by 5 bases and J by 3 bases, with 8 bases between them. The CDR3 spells CASSRDDYNEQFF. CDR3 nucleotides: TGTGCCAGCAGTCGGGACGACTACAATGAGCAGTTCTTC.

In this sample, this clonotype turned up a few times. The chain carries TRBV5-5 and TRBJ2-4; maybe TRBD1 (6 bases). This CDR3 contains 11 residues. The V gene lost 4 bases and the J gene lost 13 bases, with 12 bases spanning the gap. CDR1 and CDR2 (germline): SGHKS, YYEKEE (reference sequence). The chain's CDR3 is CASSPPDRQYF. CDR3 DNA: TGTGCCAGCAGCCCCCCCGACAGGCAGTACTTC.

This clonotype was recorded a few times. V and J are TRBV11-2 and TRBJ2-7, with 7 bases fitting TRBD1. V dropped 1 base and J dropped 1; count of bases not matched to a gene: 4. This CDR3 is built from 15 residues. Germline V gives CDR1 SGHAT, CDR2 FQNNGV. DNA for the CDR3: TGTGCCAGCAGCTTAGTCCAGGGGGAATCCTACGAGCAGTACTTC. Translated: CASSLVQGESYEQYF.

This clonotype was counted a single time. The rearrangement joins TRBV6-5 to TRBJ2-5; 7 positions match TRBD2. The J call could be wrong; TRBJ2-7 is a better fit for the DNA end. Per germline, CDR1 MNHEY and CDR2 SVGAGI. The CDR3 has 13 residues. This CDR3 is CASKSSGTYEQYF. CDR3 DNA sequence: TGTGCCAGCAAATCCAGCGGGACCTACGAGCAGTACTTC.

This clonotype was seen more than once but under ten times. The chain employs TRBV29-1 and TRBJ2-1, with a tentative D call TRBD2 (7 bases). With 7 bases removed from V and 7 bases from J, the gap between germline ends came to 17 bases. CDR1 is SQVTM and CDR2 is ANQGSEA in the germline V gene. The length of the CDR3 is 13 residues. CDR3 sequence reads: CSGEGGADNEQFF. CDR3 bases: TGCAGCGGGGAAGGGGGGGCGGATAATGAGCAGTTCTTC.

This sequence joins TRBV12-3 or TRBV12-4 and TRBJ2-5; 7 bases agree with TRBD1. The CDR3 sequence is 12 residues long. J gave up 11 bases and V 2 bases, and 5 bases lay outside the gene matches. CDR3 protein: CASSLTRDSQYF. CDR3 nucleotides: TGTGCCAGCAGTTTAACCCGGGACAGTCAGTACTTC.

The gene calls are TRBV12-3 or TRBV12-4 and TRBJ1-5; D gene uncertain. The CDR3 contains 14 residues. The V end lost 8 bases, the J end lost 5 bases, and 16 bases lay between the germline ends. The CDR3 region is CASGEAGGYQPQHF. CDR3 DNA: TGTGCCAGCGGGGAGGCAGGCGGATATCAGCCCCAGCATTTT.

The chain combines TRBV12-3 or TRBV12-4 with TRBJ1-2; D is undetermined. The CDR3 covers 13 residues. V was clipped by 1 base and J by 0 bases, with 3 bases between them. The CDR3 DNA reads TGTGCCAGCAGTTTAGTTTCTAACTATGGCTACACCTTC. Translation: CASSLVSNYGYTF.

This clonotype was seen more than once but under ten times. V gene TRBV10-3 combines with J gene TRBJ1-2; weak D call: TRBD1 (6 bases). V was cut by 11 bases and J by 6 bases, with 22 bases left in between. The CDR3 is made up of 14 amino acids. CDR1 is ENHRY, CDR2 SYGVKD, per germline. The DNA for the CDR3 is TGTGCCGTATTACAGGGAGGGCGGACTGATGGCTACACCTTC. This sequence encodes CAVLQGGRTDGYTF.

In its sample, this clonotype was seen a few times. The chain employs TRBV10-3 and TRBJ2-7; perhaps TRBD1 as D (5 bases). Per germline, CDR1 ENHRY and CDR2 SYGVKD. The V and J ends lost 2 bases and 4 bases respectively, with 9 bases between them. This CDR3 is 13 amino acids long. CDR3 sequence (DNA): TGTGCCATCAGTGAGGGACACGCTTACGAGCAGTACTTC. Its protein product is CAISEGHAYEQYF.

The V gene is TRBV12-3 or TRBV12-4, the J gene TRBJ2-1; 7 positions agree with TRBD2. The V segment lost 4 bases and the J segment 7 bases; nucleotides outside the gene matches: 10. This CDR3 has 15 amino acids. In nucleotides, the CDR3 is TGTGCCAGCAGTTCCAGCGGACTAGGGGTGAATGAGCAGTTCTTC. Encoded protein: CASSSSGLGVNEQFF.

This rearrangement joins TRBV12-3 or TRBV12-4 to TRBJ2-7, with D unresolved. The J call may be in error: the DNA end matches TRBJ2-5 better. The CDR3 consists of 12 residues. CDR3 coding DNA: TGTGCCAGCAGTTTTATCCCAGAGACCCAGTACTTC. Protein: CASSFIPETQYF.

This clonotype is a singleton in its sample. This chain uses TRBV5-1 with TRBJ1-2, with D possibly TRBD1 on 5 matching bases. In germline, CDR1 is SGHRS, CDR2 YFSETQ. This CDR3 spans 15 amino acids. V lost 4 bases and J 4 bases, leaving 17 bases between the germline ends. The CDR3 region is CASSANAGPSYGYTF. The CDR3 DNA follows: TGCGCCAGCAGCGCTAATGCGGGACCAAGCTATGGCTACACCTTC.

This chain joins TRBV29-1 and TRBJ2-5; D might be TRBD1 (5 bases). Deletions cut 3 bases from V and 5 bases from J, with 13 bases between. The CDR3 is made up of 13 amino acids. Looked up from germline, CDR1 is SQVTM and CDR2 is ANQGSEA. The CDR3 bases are TGCAGCGTTGATGCGCCACAGGAGGAGACCCAGTACTTC. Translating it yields CSVDAPQEETQYF.

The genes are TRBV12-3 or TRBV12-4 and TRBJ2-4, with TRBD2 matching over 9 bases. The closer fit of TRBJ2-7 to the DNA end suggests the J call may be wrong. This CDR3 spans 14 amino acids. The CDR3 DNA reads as TGTGCCAGCAGTTTACTGACTAGCGGCTACGAGCAGTACTTC. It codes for CASSLLTSGYEQYF.

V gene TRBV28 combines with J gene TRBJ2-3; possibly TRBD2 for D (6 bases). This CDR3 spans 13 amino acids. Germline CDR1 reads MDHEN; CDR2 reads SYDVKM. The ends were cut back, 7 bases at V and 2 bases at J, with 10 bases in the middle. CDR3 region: CASNAGTTDTQYF. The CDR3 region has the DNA TGTGCCAGCAATGCGGGAACCACAGATACGCAGTATTTT.

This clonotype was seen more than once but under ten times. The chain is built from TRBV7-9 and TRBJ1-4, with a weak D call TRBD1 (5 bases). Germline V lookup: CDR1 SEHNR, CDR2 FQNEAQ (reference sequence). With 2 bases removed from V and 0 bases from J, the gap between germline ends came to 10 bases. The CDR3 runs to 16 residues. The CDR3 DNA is TGTGCCAGCAGCTTATCCCGGGGGGCAACTAATGAAAAACTGTTTTTT. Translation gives CASSLSRGATNEKLFF.

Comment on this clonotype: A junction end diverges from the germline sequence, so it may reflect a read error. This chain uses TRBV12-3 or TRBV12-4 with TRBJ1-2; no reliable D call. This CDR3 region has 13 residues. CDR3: CASSSRAGYGYTF. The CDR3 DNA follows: TGTGCCAGCAGTTCAAGGGCGGGCTATGGATACACCTTC.

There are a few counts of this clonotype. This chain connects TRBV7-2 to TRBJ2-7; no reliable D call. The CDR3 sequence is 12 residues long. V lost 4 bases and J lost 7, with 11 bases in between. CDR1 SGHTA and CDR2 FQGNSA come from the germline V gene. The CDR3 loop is CASSSQSLEQYF. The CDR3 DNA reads TGTGCCAGCAGCTCTCAGTCGTTAGAGCAGTACTTC.

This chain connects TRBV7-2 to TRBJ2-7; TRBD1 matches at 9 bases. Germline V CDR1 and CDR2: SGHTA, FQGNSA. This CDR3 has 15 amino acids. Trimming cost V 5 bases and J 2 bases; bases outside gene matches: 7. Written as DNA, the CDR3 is TGTGCCAGCAGCCTGGACAGGGGTGTACCCTACGAGCAGTACTTC. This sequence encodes CASSLDRGVPYEQYF.

Here the CDR3 reads CASGLVIAGGRVWNEQFF. The CDR3 DNA sequence: TGTGCTAGTGGTTTGGTAATAGCGGGGGGCAGGGTTTGGAATGAGCAGTTCTTC. This rearrangement joins TRBV12-5 to TRBJ2-1, with 10 bases matching TRBD2. This CDR3 is 18 amino acids long. CDR1 is LGHNT, CDR2 FRNRAP, per germline. V gave up 0 bases and J gave up 7 bases; unmatched junction bases: 12.